This T cell receptor beta chain is from a study of T cells in Graves' hyperthyroidism and ophthalmopathy. Whole-study findings and limits: Most expanded thyroid clonotypes above 0.001 recurred in blood.

This clonotype occurred a few times. What it recognizes is unknown. The germline CDR1 and CDR2 sequences are MNHNS and SASEGT. This CDR3 comprises 14 residues. Trimming shortened V by 4 bases and J by 4 bases, and 12 bases separated the two germline ends. TCR beta CDR3 regions were amplified from RNA. The HTBI primer set served for first-round RT-PCR of the TCR CDR3. In TCRdb, the multiplex PCR reads were re-called with MiXCR into one record per CDR3 protein. The table records about 560,000 distinct CDR3 sequences, approximately 14% of them present only once. Uncontrolled infection, other autoimmune disease, pregnancy or lactation led to exclusion.

Sample: blood. The receptor was derived from a woman in her thirties or forties with Graves' hyperthyroidism. This chain connects TRBV6-1 to TRBJ2-3; D may be TRBD1 or TRBD2 (6 bases each). The CDR3 coding sequence is TGTGCCAGCAGTGTTGGGGGGCGTCCAGATACGCAGTATTTT. Its translation: CASSVGGRPDTQYF.